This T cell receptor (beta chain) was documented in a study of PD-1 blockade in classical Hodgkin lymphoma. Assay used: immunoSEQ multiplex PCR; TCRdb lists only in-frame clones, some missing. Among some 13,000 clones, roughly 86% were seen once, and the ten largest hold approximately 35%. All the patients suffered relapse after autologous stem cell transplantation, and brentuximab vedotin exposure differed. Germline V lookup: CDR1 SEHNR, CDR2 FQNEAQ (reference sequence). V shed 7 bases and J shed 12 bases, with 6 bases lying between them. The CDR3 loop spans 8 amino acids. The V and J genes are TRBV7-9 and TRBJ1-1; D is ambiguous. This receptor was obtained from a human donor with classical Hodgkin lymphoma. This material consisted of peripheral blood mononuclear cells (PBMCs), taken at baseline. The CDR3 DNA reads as TGTGCCAGCACCCAAACTTTCTTT. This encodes CASTQTFF. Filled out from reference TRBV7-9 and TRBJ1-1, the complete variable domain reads DTGVSQNPRHKITKRGQNVTFRCDPISEHNRLYWYRQTLGQGPEFLTYFQNEAQLEKSRLLSDRFSAERPKGSFSTLEIQRTEQGDSAMYLCASTQTFFGQGTRLTVV.